A selection of T cell receptor beta chains follows, all from one sample in a study of T-cell reconstitution after alpha-beta-depleted transplantation in children. A single record per CDR3 protein comes from TCRdb applying MiXCR to the PCR reads. Found here are 700,000 to 950,000 distinct CDR3 sequences, about 15% of them singletons; the top ten hold approximately 5%. The material sequenced was PBMCs, mostly from graft donor cells, taken 360 days after TCRalphabeta/CD19-depleted stem cell transplant. These receptor sequences come from a male patient between 5 and 17 years old who had a stem cell transplant for acute lymphoblastic leukemia, so the T cells may come from the graft donor. Both conserved end residues are part of each CDR3. The D gene is left open where the match is weak. A row's size may be missing; if present it is once, few, many or a size class.

D: -; size: -; V: TRBV5-6; J: TRBJ2-5; CDR3: CASSDIQETQYF; DNA: TGTGCCAGCAGTGACATTCAAGAGACCCAGTACTTC
D: TRBD2; size: -; V: TRBV19; J: TRBJ2-1; CDR3: CASSISGGRVWNEQFF; DNA: TGTGCCAGTAGTATATCTGGCGGGAGGGTGTGGAATGAGCAGTTCTTC
D: TRBD1; size: -; V: TRBV5-6; J: TRBJ1-2; CDR3: CASRRGQVLGGYTF; DNA: TGTGCCTCCCGAAGGGGACAGGTACTCGGTGGCTACACCTTC
D: -; size: -; V: TRBV6-1; J: TRBJ2-7; CDR3: CASSTSSAYSVYEQYF; DNA: TGTGCCAGCAGTACCTCTAGCGCGTATAGCGTTTACGAGCAGTACTTC
D: -; size: -; V: TRBV11-3; J: TRBJ2-3; CDR3: CASSWTGLRTDTQYF; DNA: TGTGCCAGCAGCTGGACGGGACTCCGCACAGATACGCAGTATTTT
D: -; size: -; V: TRBV2; J: TRBJ2-3; CDR3: CASSEAARTDTQYF; DNA: TGTGCCAGCAGTGAAGCAGCCCGCACAGATACGCAGTATTTT
D: TRBD2; size: -; V: TRBV27; J: TRBJ2-3; CDR3: CASSFLAGIPTDTQYF; DNA: TGTGCCAGCAGTTTCTTAGCGGGAATCCCCACAGATACGCAGTATTTT
D: -; size: few; V: TRBV29-1; J: TRBJ2-5; CDR3: CSASISTETQYF; DNA: TGCAGCGCCTCGATCTCTACGGAGACCCAGTACTTC
D: -; size: -; V: TRBV6-5; J: TRBJ2-7; CDR3: CASSYTLDSTGQYF; DNA: TGTGCCAGCAGTTACACCCTCGACTCCACCGGGCAGTACTTC
D: TRBD1; size: few; V: TRBV24-1; J: TRBJ2-7; CDR3: CATSRTGDYEQYF; DNA: TGTGCCACCAGTCGGACAGGGGACTACGAGCAGTACTTC
D: TRBD1; size: few; V: TRBV4-1; J: TRBJ2-6; CDR3: CASSHTPGQGAQGANVLTF; DNA: TGCGCCAGCAGCCATACACCGGGACAGGGGGCGCAAGGGGCCAACGTCCTGACTTTC
D: -; size: -; V: TRBV7-8; J: TRBJ1-2; CDR3: CASSTQTGHLAHVTF; DNA: TGTGCCAGCAGCACCCAGACAGGCCATCTAGCGCACGTCACCTTC
D: TRBD2; size: -; V: TRBV20-1; J: TRBJ2-1; CDR3: CSARAGLAGATVYYNEQFF; DNA: TGCAGTGCTAGGGCTGGACTAGCGGGAGCTACGGTATACTACAATGAGCAGTTCTTC
D: TRBD2; size: -; V: TRBV11-2; J: TRBJ2-1; CDR3: CASSQGTSGRLNEQFF; DNA: TGTGCCAGCAGTCAAGGCACTAGCGGGAGGCTAAATGAGCAGTTCTTC
D: -; size: -; V: TRBV6-1; J: TRBJ2-3; CDR3: CASSTGLLTDTQYF; DNA: TGTGCCAGCAGTACAGGGTTGTTAACAGATACGCAGTATTTT
D: TRBD1; size: -; V: TRBV24-1; J: TRBJ2-2; CDR3: CATSVSGTGNTGELFF; DNA: TGTGCCACCAGTGTCTCCGGGACAGGGAACACCGGGGAGCTGTTTTTT
D: TRBD2; size: few; V: TRBV9; J: TRBJ2-2; CDR3: CASSVPGLAGDTGELFF; DNA: TGTGCCAGCAGCGTACCGGGACTAGCGGGAGACACCGGGGAGCTGTTTTTT
D: TRBD2; size: -; V: TRBV7-8; J: TRBJ2-1; CDR3: CASSLAFWLAEEGHEQFF; DNA: TGTGCCAGCAGCTTAGCGTTTTGGCTAGCGGAGGAGGGCCATGAGCAGTTCTTC
D: -; size: few; V: TRBV19; J: TRBJ2-1; CDR3: CASNPQAAYNEQFF; DNA: TGTGCCAGTAATCCACAGGCGGCCTACAATGAGCAGTTCTTC
D: TRBD2; size: few; V: TRBV7-3; J: TRBJ2-1; CDR3: CASSSGRLAGVGEQFF; DNA: TGTGCCAGCAGCTCCGGACGACTAGCGGGAGTTGGAGAGCAGTTCTTC
D: -; size: few; V: TRBV20-1; J: TRBJ1-1; CDR3: CSARRTNTEAFF; DNA: TGCAGTGCTCGACGGACGAACACTGAAGCTTTCTTT
D: TRBD2; size: few; V: TRBV12-3/TRBV12-4; J: TRBJ2-1; CDR3: CASSNTGLAGRGQFF; DNA: TGTGCCAGCAGTAATACGGGACTAGCGGGGCGGGGTCAGTTCTTC
D: TRBD2; size: -; V: TRBV5-1; J: TRBJ2-5; CDR3: CASSLGIAGEETQYF; DNA: TGCGCCAGCAGCTTGGGGATAGCGGGTGAAGAGACCCAGTACTTC
D: -; size: few; V: TRBV5-5; J: TRBJ2-7; CDR3: CASSLLTDEQYF; DNA: TGTGCCAGCAGCTTGCTGACAGACGAGCAGTACTTC
D: TRBD2; size: few; V: TRBV29-1; J: TRBJ2-5; CDR3: CSVERGREGPETQYF; DNA: TGCAGCGTTGAAAGAGGACGGGAGGGCCCAGAGACCCAGTACTTC
D: -; size: few; V: TRBV5-1; J: TRBJ1-4; CDR3: CASSLQGTNEKLFF; DNA: TGCGCCAGCAGCCTACAGGGAACTAATGAAAAACTGTTTTTT
D: -; size: few; V: TRBV6-4; J: TRBJ2-3; CDR3: CASGTGPTDTQYF; DNA: TGTGCCAGCGGTACAGGGCCCACAGATACGCAGTATTTT
D: -; size: few; V: TRBV29-1; J: TRBJ2-5; CDR3: CSVTGSPPRQETQYF; DNA: TGCAGCGTTACGGGAAGTCCCCCGCGGCAAGAGACCCAGTACTTC
D: TRBD2; size: few; V: TRBV4-1; J: TRBJ2-5; CDR3: CASSQLAGTQYF; DNA: TGCGCCAGCAGCCAACTAGCGGGGACCCAGTACTTC
D: -; size: many; V: TRBV9; J: TRBJ2-2; CDR3: CASSVGVGELFF; DNA: TGTGCCAGCAGTGTTGGAGTCGGGGAGCTGTTTTTT
D: -; size: -; V: TRBV29-1; J: TRBJ1-2; CDR3: CSVETDLYGYTF; DNA: TGCAGCGTCGAGACAGACCTCTATGGCTACACCTTC
D: -; size: few; V: TRBV6-2/TRBV6-3; J: TRBJ2-7; CDR3: CASSTFPVDSYEQYF; DNA: TGTGCCAGCAGTACCTTTCCGGTAGACTCCTACGAGCAGTACTTC
D: TRBD1; size: many; V: TRBV11-2; J: TRBJ2-4; CDR3: CASSPWTGKNIQYF; DNA: TGTGCCAGCAGCCCCTGGACAGGGAAAAACATTCAGTACTTC
D: -; size: -; V: TRBV24-1; J: TRBJ2-1; CDR3: CATSDKGTTNEQFF; DNA: TGTGCCACCAGTGATAAGGGCACGACCAATGAGCAGTTCTTC
D: TRBD1; size: many; V: TRBV5-1; J: TRBJ2-7; CDR3: CASSWTGAYEQYF; DNA: TGTGCCAGCAGTTGGACAGGGGCCTACGAGCAGTACTTC
D: -; size: -; V: TRBV11-2; J: TRBJ2-1; CDR3: CASSSLEGRYNEQFF; DNA: TGTGCCAGCAGCTCCCTGGAGGGCCGCTACAATGAGCAGTTCTTC
D: TRBD1; size: few; V: TRBV6-1; J: TRBJ1-1; CDR3: CASSDKQGTNTEAFF; DNA: TGTGCCAGCTCGGATAAACAGGGGACGAACACTGAAGCTTTCTTT
D: -; size: -; V: TRBV4-1; J: TRBJ1-1; CDR3: CASSRPGGSRAFF; DNA: TGCGCCAGCAGCCGGCCGGGGGGGTCCCGAGCTTTCTTT
D: -; size: few; V: TRBV10-2; J: TRBJ1-3; CDR3: CASSDQGRSGNTIYF; DNA: TGCGCCAGCAGTGATCAGGGCCGCTCTGGAAACACCATATATTTT
D: TRBD2; size: few; V: TRBV20-1; J: TRBJ2-1; CDR3: CSASMGTSGRAEQFF; DNA: TGCAGTGCTAGTATGGGGACTAGCGGGAGGGCTGAGCAGTTCTTC
D: -; size: -; V: TRBV15; J: TRBJ2-7; CDR3: CAMSSRTLWKYYEQYF; DNA: TGTGCCATGAGCTCCAGGACGCTCTGGAAATACTACGAGCAGTACTTC
D: -; size: few; V: TRBV5-6; J: TRBJ2-3; CDR3: CASSFGYLTDTQYF; DNA: TGTGCCAGCAGCTTCGGCTATCTCACAGATACGCAGTATTTT
D: TRBD1; size: many; V: TRBV20-1; J: TRBJ2-5; CDR3: CSAWDRETQYF; DNA: TGCAGTGCTTGGGACAGGGAGACCCAGTACTTC
D: TRBD2; size: few; V: TRBV4-1; J: TRBJ2-1; CDR3: CASSQSISGREFF; DNA: TGCGCCAGCAGCCAATCAATTAGCGGGAGGGAGTTCTTC
D: TRBD1; size: few; V: TRBV7-9; J: TRBJ1-6; CDR3: CAIRTGYWLYRSPLHF; DNA: TGTGCCATTCGGACAGGGTATTGGTTATATCGGTCACCCCTCCACTTT
D: -; size: -; V: TRBV14; J: TRBJ2-1; CDR3: CASSQAGGRRSSYNEQFF; DNA: TGTGCCAGCAGCCAAGCCGGGGGCCGGCGGAGCTCCTACAATGAGCAGTTCTTC
D: -; size: few; V: TRBV4-2; J: TRBJ2-7; CDR3: CASSAPGYEQYF; DNA: TGTGCCAGCAGTGCCCCGGGCTACGAGCAGTACTTC
D: -; size: -; V: TRBV7-9; J: TRBJ1-2; CDR3: CASSGGFNYGYTF; DNA: TGTGCCAGCAGCGGGGGATTCAACTATGGCTACACCTTC
D: -; size: -; V: TRBV12-5; J: TRBJ2-2; CDR3: CASGLEAGTGELFF; DNA: TGTGCTAGTGGTTTGGAGGCGGGGACCGGGGAGCTGTTTTTT
D: -; size: few; V: TRBV7-6; J: TRBJ2-1; CDR3: CASSLETGEVLGEQFF; DNA: TGTGCCAGCAGCTTAGAGACGGGAGAAGTCCTCGGGGAGCAGTTCTTC
D: TRBD2; size: few; V: TRBV7-3; J: TRBJ2-3; CDR3: CASSPTSGRRIDTQYF; DNA: TGTGCCAGCAGCCCAACTAGCGGGAGAAGGATAGATACGCAGTATTTT
D: -; size: -; V: TRBV3-1; J: TRBJ2-7; CDR3: CASSHGVNYEQYF; DNA: TGTGCCAGCAGCCACGGGGTGAACTACGAGCAGTACTTC